The clone carrying this T cell receptor beta chain was picked up one time. TCRdb's copy holds only in-frame clones and misses some; the assay was immunoSEQ multiplex PCR. This table has 58,000 or so clones, less than 90% appearing once. This sample is part of a study of T cell changes during pregnancy in multiple sclerosis. Germline CDR1 is SGHTS and CDR2 is YDEGEE. The CDR3 is made up of 16 amino acids. Losses at the gene ends were 4 bases for V and 4 bases for J; bases not matched to a gene: 10. The rearrangement links TRBV5-8 to TRBJ2-3, with 9 bases matching TRBD2. The sample was CD4+ T cells from peripheral blood mononuclear cells, taken in the third trimester of pregnancy. This sequence originates from a female donor with multiple sclerosis, enrolled in a pregnancy study. The CDR3 reads CASSPEPGLAADTQYF. In DNA, the CDR3 is TGTGCCAGCAGCCCAGAACCGGGACTAGCCGCAGATACGCAGTATTTT.